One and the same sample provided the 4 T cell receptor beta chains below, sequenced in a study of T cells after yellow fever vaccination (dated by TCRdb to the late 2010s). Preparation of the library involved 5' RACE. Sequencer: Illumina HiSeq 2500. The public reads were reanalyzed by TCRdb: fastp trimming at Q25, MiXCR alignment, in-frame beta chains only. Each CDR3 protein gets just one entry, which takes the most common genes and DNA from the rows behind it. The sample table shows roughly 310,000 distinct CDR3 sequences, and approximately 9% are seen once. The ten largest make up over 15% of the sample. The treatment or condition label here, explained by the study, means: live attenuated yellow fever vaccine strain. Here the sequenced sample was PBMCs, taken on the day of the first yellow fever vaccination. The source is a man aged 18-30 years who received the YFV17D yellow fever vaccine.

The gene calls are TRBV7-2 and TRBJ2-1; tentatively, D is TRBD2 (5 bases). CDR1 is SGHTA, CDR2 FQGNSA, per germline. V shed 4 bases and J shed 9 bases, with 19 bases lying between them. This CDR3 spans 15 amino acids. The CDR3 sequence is CASSSTATSGSEQFF. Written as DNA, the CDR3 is TGTGCCAGCAGCTCAACGGCTACTAGTGGCAGTGAGCAGTTCTTC.

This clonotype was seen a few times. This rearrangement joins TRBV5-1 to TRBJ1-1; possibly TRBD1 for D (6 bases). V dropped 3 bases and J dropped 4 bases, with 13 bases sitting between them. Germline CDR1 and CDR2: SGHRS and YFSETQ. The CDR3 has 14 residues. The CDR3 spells CASSYTGAGTEAFF. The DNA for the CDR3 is TGCGCCAGCAGCTATACGGGGGCGGGCACTGAAGCTTTCTTT.

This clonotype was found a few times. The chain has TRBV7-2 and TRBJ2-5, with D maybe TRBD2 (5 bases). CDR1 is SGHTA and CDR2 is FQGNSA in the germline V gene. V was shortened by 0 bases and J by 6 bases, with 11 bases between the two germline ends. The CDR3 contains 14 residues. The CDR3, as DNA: TGTGCCAGCAGCTTAGCGCGGGTTTACAAGACCCAGTACTTC. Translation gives CASSLARVYKTQYF.

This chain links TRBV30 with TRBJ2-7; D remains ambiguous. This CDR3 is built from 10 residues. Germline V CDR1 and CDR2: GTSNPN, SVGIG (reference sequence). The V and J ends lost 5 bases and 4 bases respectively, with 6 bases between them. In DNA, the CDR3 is TGTGCCTGGGGGAATTACGAGCAGTACTTC. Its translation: CAWGNYEQYF.